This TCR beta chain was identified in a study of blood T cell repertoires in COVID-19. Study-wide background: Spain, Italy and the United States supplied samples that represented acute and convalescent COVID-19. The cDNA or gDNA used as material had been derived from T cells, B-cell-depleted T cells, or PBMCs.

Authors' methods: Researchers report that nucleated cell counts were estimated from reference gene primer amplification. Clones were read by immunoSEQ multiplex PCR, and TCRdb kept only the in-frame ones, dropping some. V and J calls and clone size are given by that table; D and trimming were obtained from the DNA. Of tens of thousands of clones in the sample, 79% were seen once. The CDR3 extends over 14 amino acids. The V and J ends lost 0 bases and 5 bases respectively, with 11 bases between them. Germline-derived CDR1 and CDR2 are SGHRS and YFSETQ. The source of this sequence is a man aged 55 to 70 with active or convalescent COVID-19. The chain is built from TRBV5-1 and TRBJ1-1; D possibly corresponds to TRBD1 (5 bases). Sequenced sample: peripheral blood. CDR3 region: CASSLEGSGTEAFF. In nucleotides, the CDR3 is TGCGCCAGCAGCTTGGAGGGGTCTGGGACTGAAGCTTTCTTT.